This TCR beta chain was sequenced in a study of PD-1 blockade in classical Hodgkin lymphoma. Points from the study as a whole: Nivolumab initiated under 1 year post-ASCT led to patient exclusion.

Sequenced by immunoSEQ multiplex PCR; TCRdb stores in-frame clones only, minus some. The table records tens of thousands of clones, about 68% of them present only once. Every patient relapsed after autologous stem cell transplantation, and brentuximab vedotin exposure varied. Worth noting for this clone: The antigen is unknown.

The V segment lost 6 bases and the J segment 6 bases; nucleotides outside the gene matches: 8. This CDR3 is built from 14 residues. Germline assignment: CDR1 SNHLY and CDR2 FYNNEI. Sequencing was performed on peripheral blood mononuclear cells (PBMCs), taken at baseline. The sequence was obtained from a human donor with classical Hodgkin lymphoma. This chain connects TRBV2 to TRBJ1-5, with 7 nucleotides matching TRBD1. The CDR3 loop is CASSWDRGSQPQHF. The CDR3 coding sequence is TGTGCCAGCAGCTGGGACAGAGGCAGTCAGCCCCAGCATTTT.